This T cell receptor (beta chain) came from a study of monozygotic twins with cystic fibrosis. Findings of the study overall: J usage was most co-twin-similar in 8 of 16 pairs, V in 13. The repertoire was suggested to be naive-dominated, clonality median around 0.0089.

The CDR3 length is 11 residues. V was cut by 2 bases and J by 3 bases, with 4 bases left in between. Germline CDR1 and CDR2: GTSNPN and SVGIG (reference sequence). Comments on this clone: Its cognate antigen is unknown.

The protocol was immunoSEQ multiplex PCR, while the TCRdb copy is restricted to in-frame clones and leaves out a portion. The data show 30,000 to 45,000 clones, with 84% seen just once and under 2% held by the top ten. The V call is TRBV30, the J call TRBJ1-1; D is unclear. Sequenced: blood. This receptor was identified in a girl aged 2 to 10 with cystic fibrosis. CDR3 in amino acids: CAWSRDTEAFF. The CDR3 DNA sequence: TGTGCCTGGAGTAGGGACACTGAAGCTTTCTTT.